The clone carrying this T cell receptor beta chain has a count of ten or more. Antigen: not known. Samples came from axillary lymph nodes draining the breast cancer. This specimen belongs to a study of breast tumors, draining lymph nodes, adjacent tissues. MiXCR, applied by TCRdb to the multiplex PCR reads, yields one record per CDR3 protein. The sample includes roughly 80,000 distinct CDR3 sequences, about 21% of them seen just once. General observations from the study: Data only fit, rather than demonstrated, lymph node origin of most tumor T cells.

The sequence derives from a female donor with breast cancer. Some clones in this sample may be carry-over from other donors' samples. Sequenced sample: axillary lymph node tissue.

The CDR3 reads CASSPDTVYYGYTF. The CDR3 DNA is TGTGCCAGCAGCCCGGATACGGTCTACTATGGCTACACCTTC. The chain uses TRBV7-9 and TRBJ1-2; D gene unclear. The CDR3 covers 14 residues. Trimming shortened V by 5 bases and J by 3 bases, and 13 bases separated the two germline ends. CDR1 and CDR2 (germline): SEHNR, FQNEAQ (reference sequence).